The present T cell receptor (beta chain) was sequenced within a study of early T cells in non-severe SARS-CoV-2 infection. The CDR3 loop spans 13 amino acids. Germline values: CDR1 GTSNPN, CDR2 SVGIG (reference sequence). V lost 1 base to trimming and J lost 3 bases; unmatched junction nucleotides: 0. TCRdb recomputed calls from the 5' RACE reads with MiXCR, one row per CDR3 protein. The table shows under 35,000 distinct CDR3 sequences, with about 5% occurring only once. This clonotype has at least ten counts. Its antigen remains unidentified. Study-wide findings and caveats: In VDJdb matching, anti-spike CD8 responses were favored while private and CD4 specificities went missing.

The chain employs TRBV30 and TRBJ2-4, with 7 positions matching TRBD1. The sequenced material came from whole blood. This TCR was recovered from an adult who was a healthcare worker with PCR-confirmed SARS-CoV-2 infection or an uninfected control (not recorded which). CDR3 in amino acids: CAWSGDSKNIQYF. CDR3 nucleotides: TGTGCCTGGAGTGGGGACAGCAAAAACATTCAGTACTTC.